The 2 T cell receptor beta chains below all came from one sample that was sequenced in a study of T-cell memory formation after mild COVID-19. TCRdb re-analysed the 5' RACE reads in MiXCR, keeping a single row per CDR3 protein. The top ten hold approximately 8.1% of the sample, which has about 560,000 distinct CDR3 sequences, roughly a sixth seen once. Sample: PBMCs or a T cell subset sorted from them (not recorded which). Every receptor here comes from an adult woman who had mild COVID-19 (a few samples of this study predate the infection). Cell type and time point are not known.

In DNA form, the CDR3 reads TGTGCCAGCAGCTTGAGACCAGGGTCCGAGCAGTACTTC. Translating gives CASSLRPGSEQYF. V gene TRBV5-4 combines with J gene TRBJ2-7, with D tentatively TRBD1 (5 bases). This CDR3 is built from 13 residues. V was trimmed by 1 base and J by 6 bases, leaving 11 bases between them. The V gene's germline CDR1 is SGHNT and CDR2 YYREEE (reference sequence).

This clonotype appeared many times. CDR3 residues: CSVEDLHQGGYTF. CDR3 DNA: TGCAGCGTTGAAGATCTTCACCAGGGAGGCTACACCTTC. The V gene is TRBV29-1, the J gene TRBJ1-2; D is perhaps TRBD1 (5 bases). The V gene's germline CDR1 is SQVTM and CDR2 ANQGSEA. The CDR3 consists of 13 residues. V dropped 0 bases and J dropped 8 bases, with 13 bases sitting between them.